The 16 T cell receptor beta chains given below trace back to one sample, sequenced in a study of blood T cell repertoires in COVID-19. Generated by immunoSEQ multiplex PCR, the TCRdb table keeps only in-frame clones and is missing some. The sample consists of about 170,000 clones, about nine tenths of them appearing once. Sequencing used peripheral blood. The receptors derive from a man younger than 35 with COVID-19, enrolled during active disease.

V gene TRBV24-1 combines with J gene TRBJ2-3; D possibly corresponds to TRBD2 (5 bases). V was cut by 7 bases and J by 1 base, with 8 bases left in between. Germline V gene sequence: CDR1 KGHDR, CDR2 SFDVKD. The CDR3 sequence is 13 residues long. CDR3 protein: CATRRAGTDTQYF. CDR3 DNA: TGTGCCACCAGGCGGGCCGGCACAGATACGCAGTATTTT.

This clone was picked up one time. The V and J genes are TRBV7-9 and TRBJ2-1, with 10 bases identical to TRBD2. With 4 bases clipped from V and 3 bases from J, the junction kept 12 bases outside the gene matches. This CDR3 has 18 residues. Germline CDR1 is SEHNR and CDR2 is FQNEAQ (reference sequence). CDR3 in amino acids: CASSSHFPTSGNYNEQFF. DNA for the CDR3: TGTGCCAGCAGCTCGCACTTTCCAACTAGCGGGAACTACAATGAGCAGTTCTTC.

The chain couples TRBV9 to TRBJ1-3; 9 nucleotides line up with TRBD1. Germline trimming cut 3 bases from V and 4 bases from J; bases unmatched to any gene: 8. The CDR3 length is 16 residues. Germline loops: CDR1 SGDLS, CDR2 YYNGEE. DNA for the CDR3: TGTGCCAGCAGCGCGGGACAGGGAGTGGCGGGAAACACCATATATTTT. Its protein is CASSAGQGVAGNTIYF.

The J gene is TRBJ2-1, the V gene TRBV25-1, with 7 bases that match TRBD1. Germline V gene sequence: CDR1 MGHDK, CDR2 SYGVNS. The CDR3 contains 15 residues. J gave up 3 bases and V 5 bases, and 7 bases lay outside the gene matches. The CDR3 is CASSLGGGLYNEQFF. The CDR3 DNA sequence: TGTGCCAGCAGTCTAGGGGGCGGTCTCTACAATGAGCAGTTCTTC. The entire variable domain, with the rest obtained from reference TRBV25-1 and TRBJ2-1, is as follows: EADIYQTPRYLVIGTGKKITLECSQTMGHDKMYWYQQDPGMELHLIHYSYGVNSTEKGDLSSESTVSRIRTEHFPLTLESARPSHTSQYLCASSLGGGLYNEQFFGPGTRLTVL.

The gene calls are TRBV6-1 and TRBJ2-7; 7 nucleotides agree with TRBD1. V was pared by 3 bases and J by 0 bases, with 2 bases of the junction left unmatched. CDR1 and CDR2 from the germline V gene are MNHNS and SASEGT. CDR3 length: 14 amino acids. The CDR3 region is CASSEPGGSYEQYF. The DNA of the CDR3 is TGTGCCAGCAGTGAGCCAGGGGGCTCCTACGAGCAGTACTTC.

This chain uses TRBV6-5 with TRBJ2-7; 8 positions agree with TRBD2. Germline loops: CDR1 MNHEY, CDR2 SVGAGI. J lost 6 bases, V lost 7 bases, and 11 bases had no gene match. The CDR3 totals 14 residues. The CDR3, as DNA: TGTGCCAGCACGGAGAAACTAGCGGTGAGCGAGCAGTACTTC. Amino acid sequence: CASTEKLAVSEQYF.

CDR3 bases: TGTGCCAGCGTGCTAGCAAATGAGCAGTTCTTC. Its protein product is CASVLANEQFF. The chain couples TRBV28 to TRBJ2-1, with a weak D call TRBD2 (5 bases). Germline CDR1 and CDR2: MDHEN and SYDVKM. V was trimmed by 8 bases and J by 7 bases, leaving 9 bases between them. CDR3 length: 11 residues.

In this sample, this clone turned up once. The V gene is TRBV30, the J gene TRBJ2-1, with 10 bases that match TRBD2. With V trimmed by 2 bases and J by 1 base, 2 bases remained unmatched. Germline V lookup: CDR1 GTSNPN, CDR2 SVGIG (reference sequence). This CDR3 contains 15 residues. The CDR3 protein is CAWSWTSGSYNEQFF. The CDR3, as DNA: TGTGCCTGGAGTTGGACTAGCGGATCCTACAATGAGCAGTTCTTC.

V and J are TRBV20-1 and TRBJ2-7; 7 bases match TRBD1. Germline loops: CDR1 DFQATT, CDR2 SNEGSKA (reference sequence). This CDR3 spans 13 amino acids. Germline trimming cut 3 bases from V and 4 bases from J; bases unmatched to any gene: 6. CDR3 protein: CSASLGGGYEQYF. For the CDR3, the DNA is TGCAGTGCTAGTTTAGGGGGCGGGTACGAGCAGTACTTC.

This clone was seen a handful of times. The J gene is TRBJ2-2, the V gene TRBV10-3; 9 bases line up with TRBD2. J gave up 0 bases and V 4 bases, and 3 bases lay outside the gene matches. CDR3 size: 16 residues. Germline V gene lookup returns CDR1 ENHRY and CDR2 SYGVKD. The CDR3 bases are TGTGCCATCAGTGGGGGACTAGCTACGAACACCGGGGAGCTGTTTTTT. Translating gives CAISGGLATNTGELFF.

The CDR3 loop is CATSMGSGPYNEQFF. The CDR3 bases are TGTGCCACCTCGATGGGAAGCGGGCCTTACAATGAGCAGTTCTTC. The V and J genes are TRBV28 and TRBJ2-1; maybe TRBD2 (6 bases). The germline V and J ends were trimmed by 10 bases and 4 bases, with 20 bases remaining between them. The length of the CDR3 is 15 residues. Germline-derived CDR1 and CDR2 are MDHEN and SYDVKM.

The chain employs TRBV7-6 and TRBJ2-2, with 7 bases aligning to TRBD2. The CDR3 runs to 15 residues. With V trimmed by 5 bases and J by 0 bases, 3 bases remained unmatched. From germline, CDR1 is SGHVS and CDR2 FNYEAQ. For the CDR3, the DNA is TGTGCCAGCAGCCGGGGGGTTGCGAACACCGGGGAGCTGTTTTTT. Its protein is CASSRGVANTGELFF. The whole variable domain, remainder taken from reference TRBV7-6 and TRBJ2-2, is GAGVSQSPRYKVTKRGQDVALRCDPISGHVSLYWYRQALGQGPEFLTYFNYEAQQDKSGLPNDRFSAERPEGSISTLTIQRTEQRDSAMYRCASSRGVANTGELFFGEGSRLTVL.

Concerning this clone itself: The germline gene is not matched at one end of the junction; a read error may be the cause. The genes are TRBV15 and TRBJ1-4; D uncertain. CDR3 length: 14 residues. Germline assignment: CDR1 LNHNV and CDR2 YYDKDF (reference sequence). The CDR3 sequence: CATSPGATNEKLLF. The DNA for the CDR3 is TGTGCCACCAGTCCGGGTGCAACTAATGAAAAACTGCTTTTT. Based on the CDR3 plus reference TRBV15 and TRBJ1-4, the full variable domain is DAMVIQNPRYQVTQFGKPVTLSCSQTLNHNVMYWYQQKSSQAPKLLFHYYDKDFNNEADTPDNFQSRRPNTSFCFLDIRSPGLGDTAMYLCATSPGATNEKLLFGSGTQLSVL.

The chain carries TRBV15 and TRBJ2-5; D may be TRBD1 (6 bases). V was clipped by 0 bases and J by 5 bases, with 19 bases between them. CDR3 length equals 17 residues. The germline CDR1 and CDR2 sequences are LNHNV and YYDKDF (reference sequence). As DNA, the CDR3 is TGTGCCACCAGCAGAGACCTCCTACCGACAGGCGCGGAGACCCAGTACTTC. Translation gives CATSRDLLPTGAETQYF. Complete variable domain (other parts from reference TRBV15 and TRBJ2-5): DAMVIQNPRYQVTQFGKPVTLSCSQTLNHNVMYWYQQKSSQAPKLLFHYYDKDFNNEADTPDNFQSRRPNTSFCFLDIRSPGLGDTAMYLCATSRDLLPTGAETQYFGPGTRLLVL.

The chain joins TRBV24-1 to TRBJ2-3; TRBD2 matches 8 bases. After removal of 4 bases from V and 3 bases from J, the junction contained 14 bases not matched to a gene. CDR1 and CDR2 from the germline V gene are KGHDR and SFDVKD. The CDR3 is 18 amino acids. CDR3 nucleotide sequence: TGTGCCACCAGTGAACCCACGATTTTGGCTAGCGGGACAGATACGCAGTATTTT. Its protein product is CATSEPTILASGTDTQYF.

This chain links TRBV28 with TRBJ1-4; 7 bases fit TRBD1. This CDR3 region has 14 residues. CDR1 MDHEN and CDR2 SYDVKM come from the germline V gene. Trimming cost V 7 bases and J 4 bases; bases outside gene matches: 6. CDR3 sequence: CASTLGQRNEKLFF. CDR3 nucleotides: TGTGCCAGCACCCTGGGACAGCGTAATGAAAAACTGTTTTTT.